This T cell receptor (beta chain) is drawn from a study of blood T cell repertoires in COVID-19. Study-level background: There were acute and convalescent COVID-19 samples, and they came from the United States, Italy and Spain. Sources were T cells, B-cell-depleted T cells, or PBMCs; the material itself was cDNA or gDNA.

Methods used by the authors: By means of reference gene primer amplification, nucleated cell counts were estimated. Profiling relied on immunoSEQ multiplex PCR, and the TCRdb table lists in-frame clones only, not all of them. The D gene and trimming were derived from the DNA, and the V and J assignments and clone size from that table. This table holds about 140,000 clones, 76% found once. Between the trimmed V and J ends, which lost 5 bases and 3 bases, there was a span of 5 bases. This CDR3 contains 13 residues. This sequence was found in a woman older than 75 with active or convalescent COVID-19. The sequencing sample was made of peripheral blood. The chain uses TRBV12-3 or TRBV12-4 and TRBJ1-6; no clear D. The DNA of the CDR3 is TGTGCCAGCAGTCAGAACTATAATTCACCCCTCCACTTT. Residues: CASSQNYNSPLHF.